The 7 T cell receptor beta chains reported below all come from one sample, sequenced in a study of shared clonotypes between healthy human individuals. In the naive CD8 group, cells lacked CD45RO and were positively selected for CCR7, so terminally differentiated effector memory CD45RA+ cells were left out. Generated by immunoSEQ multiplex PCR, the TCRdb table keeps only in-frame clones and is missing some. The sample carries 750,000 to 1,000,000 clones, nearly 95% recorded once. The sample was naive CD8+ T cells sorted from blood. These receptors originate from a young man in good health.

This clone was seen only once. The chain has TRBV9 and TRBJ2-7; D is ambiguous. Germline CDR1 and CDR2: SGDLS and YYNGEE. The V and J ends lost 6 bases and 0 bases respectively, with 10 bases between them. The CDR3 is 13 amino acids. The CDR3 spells CASTPDGSYEQYF. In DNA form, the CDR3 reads TGTGCCAGCACCCCTGACGGCTCCTACGAGCAGTACTTC.

DNA of the CDR3: TGCAGCGTTGATTCTGACAGAAAAGAGACCCAGTACTTC. Translated: CSVDSDRKETQYF. V is TRBV29-1 and J is TRBJ2-5; D possibly corresponds to TRBD1 (5 bases). The length of the CDR3 is 13 residues. V lost 3 bases and J 3 bases, leaving 11 bases between the germline ends. In germline, CDR1 is SQVTM, CDR2 ANQGSEA.

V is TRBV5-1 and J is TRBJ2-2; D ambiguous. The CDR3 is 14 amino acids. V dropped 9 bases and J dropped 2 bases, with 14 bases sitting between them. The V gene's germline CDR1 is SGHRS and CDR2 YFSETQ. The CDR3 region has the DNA TGCGCCACTACGAAAAGCCTAAACACCGGGGAGCTGTTTTTT. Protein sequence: CATTKSLNTGELFF. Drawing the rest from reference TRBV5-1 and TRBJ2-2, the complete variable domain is KAGVTQTPRYLIKTRGQQVTLSCSPISGHRSVSWYQQTPGQGLQFLFEYFSETQRNKGNFPGRFSGRQFSNSRSEMNVSTLELGDSALYLCATTKSLNTGELFFGEGSRLTVL.

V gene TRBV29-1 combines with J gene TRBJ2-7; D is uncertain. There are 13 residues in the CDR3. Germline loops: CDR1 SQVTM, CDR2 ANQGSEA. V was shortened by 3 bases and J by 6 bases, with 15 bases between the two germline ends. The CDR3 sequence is CSVDIGQGSEQYF. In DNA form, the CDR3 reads TGCAGCGTTGACATCGGGCAAGGTAGCGAGCAGTACTTC.

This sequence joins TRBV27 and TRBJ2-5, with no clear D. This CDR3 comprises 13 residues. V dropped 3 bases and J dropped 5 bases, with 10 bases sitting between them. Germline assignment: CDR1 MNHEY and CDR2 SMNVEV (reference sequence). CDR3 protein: CASSLGYSETQYF. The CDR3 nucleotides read TGTGCCAGCAGTTTGGGTTATTCTGAGACCCAGTACTTC.

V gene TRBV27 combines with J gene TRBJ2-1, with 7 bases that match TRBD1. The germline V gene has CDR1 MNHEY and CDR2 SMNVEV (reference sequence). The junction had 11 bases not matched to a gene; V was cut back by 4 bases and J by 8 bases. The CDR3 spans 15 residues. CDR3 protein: CASSSETGPWDEQFF. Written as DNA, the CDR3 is TGTGCCAGCAGTTCAGAGACAGGGCCATGGGATGAGCAGTTCTTC.

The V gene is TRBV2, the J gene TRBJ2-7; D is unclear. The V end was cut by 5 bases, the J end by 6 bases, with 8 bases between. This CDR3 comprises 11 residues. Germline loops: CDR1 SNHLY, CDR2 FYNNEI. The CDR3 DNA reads TGTGCCAGCAGTCCCCCGGGCGAGCAGTACTTC. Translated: CASSPPGEQYF. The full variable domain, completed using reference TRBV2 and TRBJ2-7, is EPEVTQTPSHQVTQMGQEVILRCVPISNHLYFYWYRQILGQKVEFLVSFYNNEISEKSEIFDDQFSVERPDGSNFTLKIRSTKLEDSAMYFCASSPPGEQYFGPGTRLTVT.